The clone carrying this T cell receptor (beta chain) was seen a handful of times. The germline V gene has CDR1 SQVTM and CDR2 ANQGSEA. Trimming shortened V by 3 bases and J by 4 bases, and 12 bases separated the two germline ends. This CDR3 region has 13 residues. These data are taken from a study of shared clonotypes between healthy human individuals. The assay was immunoSEQ multiplex PCR, and TCRdb's table has in-frame clones only and misses some. The table shows about 460,000 clones, with approximately 80% occurring only once. The TCR comes from a woman aged 40 to 55 in good health. Some clones in this sample may be carry-over from other donors' samples. The chain carries TRBV29-1 and TRBJ1-1, with a weak D call TRBD1 (5 bases). The specimen was PBMCs. In DNA, the CDR3 is TGCAGCGTTGAGGTGGGGCGGGGCACTGAAGCTTTCTTT. As protein: CSVEVGRGTEAFF.